The 20 T cell receptor beta chains below all came from one sample that was sequenced in a study of cytomegalovirus exposure and HLA in healthy donors. A multiplex PCR was run with 60 Vbeta primers and 13 Jbeta primers. Sequenced by immunoSEQ multiplex PCR; TCRdb stores in-frame clones only, minus some. The data contain roughly 150,000 clones, around 80% of them seen just once; the ten biggest clones take up roughly 2.3%. Sequencing was done on a sample of PBMCs. These receptors originate from a male donor in good health and CMV-seronegative.

About this clone: This sample includes further DNA sequences coding for the same CDR3. This sequence joins TRBV10-3 and TRBJ2-3; no clear D. Trimming took 4 bases from V and 4 from J, leaving 3 bases between them. CDR3 length equals 11 residues. The germline V gene encodes CDR1 ENHRY and CDR2 SYGVKD. The DNA of the CDR3 is TGTGCCATCAGTGGCGCAGATACGCAGTATTTT. This codes for CAISGADTQYF.

The rearrangement links TRBV18 to TRBJ1-5; TRBD1 might be the D (6 bases). Looked up from germline, CDR1 is KGHSH and CDR2 is LQKENI. There are 12 residues in the CDR3. V was clipped by 6 bases and J by 5 bases, with 8 bases between them. Here the CDR3 DNA reads TGTGCCAGCTCCGCAGGGGATCAGCCCCAGCATTTT. Amino acid sequence: CASSAGDQPQHF.

The chain carries TRBV30 and TRBJ1-2; D is unclear. The V end lost 0 bases, the J end lost 8 bases, and 10 bases lay between the germline ends. CDR3 size: 12 residues. Germline V gene data show CDR1 as GTSNPN and CDR2 as SVGIG (reference sequence). The CDR3 region is CAWSVGGQGYTF. Here the CDR3 DNA reads TGTGCCTGGAGTGTTGGAGGGCAAGGCTACACCTTC.

The rearrangement joins TRBV7-2 to TRBJ1-5; D gene unclear. This CDR3 contains 14 residues. Trimming shortened V by 2 bases and J by 4 bases, and 9 bases separated the two germline ends. Germline values: CDR1 SGHTA, CDR2 FQGNSA. The CDR3 coding sequence is TGTGCCAGCAGCTTAACGGCGGGGAATCAGCCCCAGCATTTT. As protein: CASSLTAGNQPQHF.

There are a few counts of this clone. The chain carries TRBV19 and TRBJ2-2, with 13 bases identical to TRBD2. CDR1 and CDR2 (germline): LNHDA, SQIVND (reference sequence). V was clipped by 1 base and J by 6 bases; unmatched bases: 2. CDR3 length equals 16 residues. The CDR3 DNA is TGTGCCAGTAGTATAGGGACTAGCGGGGGTTCCGGGGAGCTGTTTTTT. As protein: CASSIGTSGGSGELFF.

The J gene is TRBJ2-1, the V gene TRBV5-4, with 10 bases that match TRBD1. The CDR3 totals 16 residues. Germline CDR1 reads SGHNT; CDR2 reads YYREEE (reference sequence). J was trimmed by 8 bases and V by 3 bases; bases with no gene match: 11. The CDR3 DNA follows: TGTGCCAGCAGCTCAGGGCGACAGGGGGCCGGGCATGAGCAGTTCTTC. This encodes CASSSGRQGAGHEQFF.

This chain uses TRBV7-3 with TRBJ2-2; TRBD1 agrees at 7 bases. The ends lost 3 bases at V and 0 bases at J; junction bases unmatched: 4. Germline assignment: CDR1 SGHTA and CDR2 FQGTGA. This CDR3 comprises 16 residues. CDR3 sequence: CASSFSGQPNTGELFF. The CDR3, as DNA: TGTGCCAGCAGCTTTTCGGGACAGCCGAACACCGGGGAGCTGTTTTTT.

The chain has TRBV7-2 and TRBJ1-2, with D possibly being TRBD1 (5 bases). This CDR3 region has 15 residues. The V and J ends lost 1 base and 2 bases respectively, with 11 bases between them. Germline lookup yields CDR1 SGHTA and CDR2 FQGNSA. The CDR3 loop reads CASSLDGGRNYGYTF. DNA for the CDR3: TGTGCCAGCAGCTTAGACGGGGGAAGGAACTATGGCTACACCTTC.

The chain combines TRBV29-1 with TRBJ2-7; 9 bases are shared with TRBD2. CDR1 is SQVTM, CDR2 ANQGSEA, per germline. This CDR3 comprises 15 residues. The ends lost 6 bases at V and 0 bases at J; junction bases unmatched: 9. CDR3 amino acids: CSVRLGLAGSYEQYF. The CDR3 nucleotides read TGCAGCGTCCGGCTGGGACTAGCCGGCTCCTACGAGCAGTACTTC.

The rearrangement links TRBV27 to TRBJ2-2; the match to TRBD2 covers 11 bases. The J segment lost 0 bases and the V segment lost 5 bases, leaving 14 bases of the junction unmatched. Germline CDR1 reads MNHEY; CDR2 reads SMNVEV (reference sequence). The CDR3 has 20 amino acids. As DNA, the CDR3 is TGTGCCAGCAGTCCTTGGCGGGGGTCTAGCGGGGGGACGAACACCGGGGAGCTGTTTTTT. Its protein is CASSPWRGSSGGTNTGELFF.

The chain joins TRBV27 to TRBJ2-3; unclear D gene. Deletions cut 0 bases from V and 4 bases from J, with 5 bases between. CDR1 is MNHEY and CDR2 is SMNVEV in the germline V gene (reference sequence). The CDR3 contains 13 residues. CDR3 residues: CASSLSPADTQYF. Here the CDR3 DNA reads TGTGCCAGCAGTTTATCGCCGGCAGATACGCAGTATTTT.

Turning to this clone: One junction end disagrees with the germline gene, perhaps due to a read error. The rearrangement uses TRBV2 and TRBJ2-5; a weak D match, TRBD2 (6 bases). Germline V gene sequence: CDR1 SNHLY, CDR2 FYNNEI. CDR3 size: 14 residues. Here the CDR3 reads CASSRSGYQGTQYF. CDR3 sequence (DNA): TGTGCCAGCAGTCGTAGCGGATATCAAGGGACCCAGTACTTC.

The rearrangement uses TRBV9 and TRBJ2-5; perhaps TRBD1 as D (6 bases). This CDR3 has 16 residues. CDR1 SGDLS and CDR2 YYNGEE come from the germline V gene. V lost 0 bases to trimming and J lost 0 bases, with 12 bases between them. CDR3 nucleotides: TGTGCCAGCAGCGTAGAAGCAGGGGCTTACCAAGAGACCCAGTACTTC. This gives the protein CASSVEAGAYQETQYF.

The chain links TRBV19 to TRBJ2-7; TRBD2 matches at 14 bases. The V gene's germline CDR1 is LNHDA and CDR2 SQIVND (reference sequence). J lost 0 bases, V lost 1 base, and 5 bases had no gene match. CDR3 length equals 18 residues. CDR3 bases: TGTGCCAGTAGTATAGCTCGACTAGCGGGAGGGTCCTCCTACGAGCAGTACTTC. Its translation is CASSIARLAGGSSYEQYF.

As for this clone: This CDR3 is also generated by other DNA sequences in the sample. The genes are TRBV5-8 and TRBJ1-1; the D gene is possibly TRBD1 (5 bases). The CDR3 loop spans 13 amino acids. V lost 4 bases to trimming and J lost 14 bases, with 21 bases between them. Germline loops: CDR1 SGHTS, CDR2 YDEGEE. CDR3 sequence reads: CASSPAELIGAFF. Here the CDR3 DNA reads TGTGCCAGCAGCCCGGCGGAGTTAATTGGGGCCTTCTTT.

The chain uses TRBV19 and TRBJ2-3; 10 bases align to TRBD1. The CDR3 is made up of 15 amino acids. V was clipped by 6 bases and J by 4 bases; unmatched bases: 7. Germline loops: CDR1 LNHDA, CDR2 SQIVND (reference sequence). The chain's CDR3 is CASSQGQGIADTQYF. The CDR3 DNA sequence: TGTGCCAGTAGCCAGGGACAGGGGATCGCAGATACGCAGTATTTT.

The CDR3 DNA follows: TGCGCCAGCAGCCAAGAAGTGACTAGCGGGAGGGCCAAGGATGAGCAGTTCTTC. Amino acid sequence: CASSQEVTSGRAKDEQFF. The chain joins TRBV4-3 to TRBJ2-1; 14 nucleotides line up with TRBD2. V dropped 0 bases and J dropped 8; count of bases not matched to a gene: 9. The CDR3 loop spans 18 amino acids. From germline, CDR1 is LGHNA and CDR2 YSLEER.

The V and J genes are TRBV28 and TRBJ1-1; 9 nucleotides agree with TRBD1. The CDR3 runs 14 residues. Germline CDR1 is MDHEN and CDR2 is SYDVKM. The J segment lost 6 bases and the V segment lost 6 bases, leaving 8 bases of the junction unmatched. CDR3 sequence reads: CASRQGTGRAEAFF. For the CDR3, the DNA is TGTGCCAGCAGACAAGGGACAGGGAGAGCTGAAGCTTTCTTT. The full variable domain, its missing parts supplied by reference TRBV28 and TRBJ1-1, is DVKVTQSSRYLVKRTGEKVFLECVQDMDHENMFWYRQDPGLGLRLIYFSYDVKMKEKGDIPEGYSVSREKKERFSLILESASTNQTSMYLCASRQGTGRAEAFFGQGTRLTVV.

The chain joins TRBV5-1 to TRBJ2-7; no clear D. The CDR3 has 13 amino acids. In germline, CDR1 is SGHRS, CDR2 YFSETQ. Trimming pared 4 bases from V and 7 bases from J, leaving 15 bases between. CDR3: CASSADLDSEQYF. The CDR3 DNA reads TGCGCCAGCAGCGCAGACTTAGACTCTGAGCAGTACTTC.

The genes are TRBV19 and TRBJ2-1; 10 positions match TRBD1. V lost 5 bases and J lost 4; bases outside the gene matches: 5. Germline CDR1 reads LNHDA; CDR2 reads SQIVND (reference sequence). The CDR3 totals 15 residues. The CDR3 nucleotides read TGTGCCAGTAGTCAGACAGGGGGCGGGTACAATGAGCAGTTCTTC. Amino acids: CASSQTGGGYNEQFF.